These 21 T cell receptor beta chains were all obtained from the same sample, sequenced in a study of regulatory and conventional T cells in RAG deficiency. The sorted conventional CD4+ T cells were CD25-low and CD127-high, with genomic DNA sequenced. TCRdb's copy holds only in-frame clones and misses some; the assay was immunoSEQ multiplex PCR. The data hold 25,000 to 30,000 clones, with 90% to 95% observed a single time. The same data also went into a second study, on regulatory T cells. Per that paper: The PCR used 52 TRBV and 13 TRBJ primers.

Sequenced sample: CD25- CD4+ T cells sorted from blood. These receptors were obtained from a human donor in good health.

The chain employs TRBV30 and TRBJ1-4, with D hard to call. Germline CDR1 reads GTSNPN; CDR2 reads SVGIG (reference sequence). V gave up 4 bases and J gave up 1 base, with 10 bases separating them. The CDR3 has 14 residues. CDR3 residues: CAWTLQRTNEKLFF. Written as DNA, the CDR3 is TGTGCCTGGACCCTACAGAGAACTAATGAAAAACTGTTTTTT.

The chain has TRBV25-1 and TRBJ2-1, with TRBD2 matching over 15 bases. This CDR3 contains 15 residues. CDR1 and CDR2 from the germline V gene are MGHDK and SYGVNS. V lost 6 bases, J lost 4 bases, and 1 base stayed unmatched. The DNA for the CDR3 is TGTGCCAGCAGGGGGACTAGCGGGGGGTACAATGAGCAGTTCTTC. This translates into CASRGTSGGYNEQFF.

DNA of the CDR3: TGTGCCAGCAGCTTAACGGGACTACCGAACACCGGGGAGCTGTTTTTT. It yields the protein CASSLTGLPNTGELFF. This rearrangement joins TRBV7-3 to TRBJ2-2; 7 bases are shared with TRBD2. The germline V gene encodes CDR1 SGHTA and CDR2 FQGTGA. The CDR3 loop spans 16 amino acids. V dropped 0 bases and J dropped 0; count of bases not matched to a gene: 1.

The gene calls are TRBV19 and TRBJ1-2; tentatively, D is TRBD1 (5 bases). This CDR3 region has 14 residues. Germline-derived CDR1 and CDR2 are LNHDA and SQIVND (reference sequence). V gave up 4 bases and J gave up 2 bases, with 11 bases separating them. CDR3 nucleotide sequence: TGTGCCAGTAGTACCGGCCCAGGGAACTATGGCTACACCTTC. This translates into CASSTGPGNYGYTF.

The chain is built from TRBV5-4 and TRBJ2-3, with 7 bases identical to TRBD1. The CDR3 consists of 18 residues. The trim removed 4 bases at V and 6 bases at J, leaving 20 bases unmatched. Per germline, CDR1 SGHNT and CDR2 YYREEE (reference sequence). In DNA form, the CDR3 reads TGTGCCAGCAGCCGTGGCCCTTTGGGACAGAACCCTCAGGATACGCAGTATTTT. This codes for CASSRGPLGQNPQDTQYF.

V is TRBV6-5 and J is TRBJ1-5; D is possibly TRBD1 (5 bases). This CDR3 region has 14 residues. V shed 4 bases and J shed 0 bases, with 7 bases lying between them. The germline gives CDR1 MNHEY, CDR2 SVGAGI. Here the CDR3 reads CASSWTPSNQPQHF. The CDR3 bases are TGTGCCAGCAGTTGGACACCTAGCAATCAGCCCCAGCATTTT.

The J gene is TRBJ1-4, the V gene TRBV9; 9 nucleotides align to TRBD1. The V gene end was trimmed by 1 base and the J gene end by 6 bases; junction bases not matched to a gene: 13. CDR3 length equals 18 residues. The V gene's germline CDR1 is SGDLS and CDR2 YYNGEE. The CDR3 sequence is CASSVTPTVQGADEKLFF. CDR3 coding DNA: TGTGCCAGCAGCGTAACCCCCACCGTACAGGGGGCGGATGAAAAACTGTTTTTT.

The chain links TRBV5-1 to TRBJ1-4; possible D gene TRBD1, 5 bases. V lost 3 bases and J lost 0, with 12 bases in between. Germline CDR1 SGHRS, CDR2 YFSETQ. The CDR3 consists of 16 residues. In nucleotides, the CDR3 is TGCGCCAGCAGCTGGGGGGGATCCGCAACTAATGAAAAACTGTTTTTT. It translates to CASSWGGSATNEKLFF.

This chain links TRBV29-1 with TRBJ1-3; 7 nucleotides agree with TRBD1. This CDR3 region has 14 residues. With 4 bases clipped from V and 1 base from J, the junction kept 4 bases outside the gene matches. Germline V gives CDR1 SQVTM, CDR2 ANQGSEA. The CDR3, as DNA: TGCAGCGTTGCTAGGACAGGATCTGGAAACACCATATATTTT. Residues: CSVARTGSGNTIYF.

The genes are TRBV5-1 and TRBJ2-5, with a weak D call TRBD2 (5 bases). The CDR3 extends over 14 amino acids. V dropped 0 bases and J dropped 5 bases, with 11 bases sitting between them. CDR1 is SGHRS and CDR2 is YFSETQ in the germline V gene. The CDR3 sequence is CASSLALGVETQYF. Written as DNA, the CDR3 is TGCGCCAGCAGCTTGGCATTGGGAGTGGAGACCCAGTACTTC. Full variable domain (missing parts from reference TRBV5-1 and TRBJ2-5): KAGVTQTPRYLIKTRGQQVTLSCSPISGHRSVSWYQQTPGQGLQFLFEYFSETQRNKGNFPGRFSGRQFSNSRSEMNVSTLELGDSALYLCASSLALGVETQYFGPGTRLLVL.

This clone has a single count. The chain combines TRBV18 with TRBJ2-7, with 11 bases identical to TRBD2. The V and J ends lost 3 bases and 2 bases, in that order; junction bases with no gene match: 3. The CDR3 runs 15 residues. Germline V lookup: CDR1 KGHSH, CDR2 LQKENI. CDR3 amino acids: CASSPLLAGAYEQYF. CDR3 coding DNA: TGTGCCAGCTCACCCCTACTAGCGGGGGCCTACGAGCAGTACTTC.

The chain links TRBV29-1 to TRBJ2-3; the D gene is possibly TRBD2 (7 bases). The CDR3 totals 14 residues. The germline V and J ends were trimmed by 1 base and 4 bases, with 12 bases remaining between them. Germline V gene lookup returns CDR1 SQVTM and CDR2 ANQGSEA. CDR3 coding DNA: TGCAGCGTTGAAGCGGGGGGCTACTCAGATACGCAGTATTTT. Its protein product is CSVEAGGYSDTQYF.

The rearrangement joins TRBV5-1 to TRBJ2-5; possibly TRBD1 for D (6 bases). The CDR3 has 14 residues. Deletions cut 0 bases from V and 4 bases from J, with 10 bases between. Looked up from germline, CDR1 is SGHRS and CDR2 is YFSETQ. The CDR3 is CASSLVQGRETQYF. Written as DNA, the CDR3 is TGCGCCAGCAGCTTGGTTCAGGGGCGAGAGACCCAGTACTTC.

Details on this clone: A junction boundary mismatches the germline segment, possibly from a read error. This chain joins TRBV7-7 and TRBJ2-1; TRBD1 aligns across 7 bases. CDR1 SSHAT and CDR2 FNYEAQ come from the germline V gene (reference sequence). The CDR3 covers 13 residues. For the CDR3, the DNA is TGTGCTAGCAGCTTAGAAACGGGACAGAAGCAGTTCTTC. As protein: CASSLETGQKQFF. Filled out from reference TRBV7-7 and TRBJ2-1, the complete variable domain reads GAGVSQSPRYKVTKRGQDVTLRCDPISSHATLYWYQQALGQGPEFLTYFNYEAQPDKSGLPSDRFSAERPEGSISTLTIQRTEQRDSAMYRCASSLETGQKQFFGPGTRLTVL.

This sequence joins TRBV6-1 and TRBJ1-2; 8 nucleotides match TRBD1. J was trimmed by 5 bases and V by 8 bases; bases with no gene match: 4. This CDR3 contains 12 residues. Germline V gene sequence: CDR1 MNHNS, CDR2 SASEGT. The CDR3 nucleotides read TGTGCCAGCGACCACAGGGGGTATGGCTACACCTTC. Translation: CASDHRGYGYTF.

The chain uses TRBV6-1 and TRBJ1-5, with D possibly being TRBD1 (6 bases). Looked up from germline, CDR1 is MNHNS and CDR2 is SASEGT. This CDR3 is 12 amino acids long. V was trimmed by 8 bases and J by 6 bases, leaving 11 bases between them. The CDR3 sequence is CASCRGSQPQHF. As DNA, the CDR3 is TGTGCCAGCTGCAGGGGCTCTCAGCCCCAGCATTTT.

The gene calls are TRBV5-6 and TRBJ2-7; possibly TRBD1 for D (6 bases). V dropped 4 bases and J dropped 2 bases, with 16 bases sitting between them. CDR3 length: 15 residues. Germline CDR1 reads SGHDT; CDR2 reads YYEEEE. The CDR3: CASSLSGTPPYEQYF. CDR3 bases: TGTGCCAGCAGCCTTTCCGGGACACCCCCCTACGAGCAGTACTTC.

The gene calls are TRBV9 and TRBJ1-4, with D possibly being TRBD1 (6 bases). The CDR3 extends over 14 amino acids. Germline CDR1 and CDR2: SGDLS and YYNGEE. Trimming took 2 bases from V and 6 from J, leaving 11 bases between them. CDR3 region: CASSVASGDEKLFF. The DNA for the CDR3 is TGTGCCAGCAGCGTGGCTTCAGGGGATGAAAAACTGTTTTTT.

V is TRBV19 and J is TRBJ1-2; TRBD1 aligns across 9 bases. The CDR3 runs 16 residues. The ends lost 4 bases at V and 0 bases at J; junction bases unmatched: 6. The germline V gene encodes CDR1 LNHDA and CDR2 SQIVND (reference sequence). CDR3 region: CASSRDRVATNYGYTF. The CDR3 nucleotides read TGTGCCAGTAGTAGGGACAGGGTGGCAACTAACTATGGCTACACCTTC. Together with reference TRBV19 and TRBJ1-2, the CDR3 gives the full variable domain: DGGITQSPKYLFRKEGQNVTLSCEQNLNHDAMYWYRQDPGQGLRLIYYSQIVNDFQKGDIAEGYSVSREKKESFPLTVTSAQKNPTAFYLCASSRDRVATNYGYTFGSGTRLTVV.

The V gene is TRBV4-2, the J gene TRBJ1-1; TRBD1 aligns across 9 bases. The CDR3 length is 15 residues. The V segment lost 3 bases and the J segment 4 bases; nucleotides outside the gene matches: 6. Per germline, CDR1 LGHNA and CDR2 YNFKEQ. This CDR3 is CASSHLTGGSTEAFF. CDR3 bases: TGTGCCAGCAGCCACCTGACAGGGGGTAGCACTGAAGCTTTCTTT.

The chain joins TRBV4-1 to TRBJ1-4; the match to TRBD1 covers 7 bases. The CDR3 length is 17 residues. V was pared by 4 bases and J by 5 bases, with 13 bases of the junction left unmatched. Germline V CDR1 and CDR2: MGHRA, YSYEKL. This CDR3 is CASSPRGVDEYNEKLFF. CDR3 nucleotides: TGCGCCAGCAGCCCCAGGGGGGTGGACGAATACAATGAAAAACTGTTTTTT.